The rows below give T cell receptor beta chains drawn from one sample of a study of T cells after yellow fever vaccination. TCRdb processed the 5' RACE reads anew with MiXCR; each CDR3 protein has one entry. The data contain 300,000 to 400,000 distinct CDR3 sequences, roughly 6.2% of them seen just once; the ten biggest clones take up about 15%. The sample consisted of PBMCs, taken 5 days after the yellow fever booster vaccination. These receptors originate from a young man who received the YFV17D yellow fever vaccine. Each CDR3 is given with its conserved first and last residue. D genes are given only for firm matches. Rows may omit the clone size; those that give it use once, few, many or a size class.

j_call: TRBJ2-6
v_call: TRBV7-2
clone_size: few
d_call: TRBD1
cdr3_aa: CASSWDRGWAGANVLTF
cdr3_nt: TGTGCCAGCAGCTGGGACAGGGGTTGGGCCGGGGCCAACGTCCTGACTTTC

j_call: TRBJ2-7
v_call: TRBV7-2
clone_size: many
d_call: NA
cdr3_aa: CASSSQGGAYEQYF
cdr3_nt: TGTGCCAGCAGCTCGCAGGGGGGAGCCTACGAGCAGTACTTC

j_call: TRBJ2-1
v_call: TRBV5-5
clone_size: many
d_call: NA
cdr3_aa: CASSLVSSSYNEQFF
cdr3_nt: TGTGCCAGCAGCTTGGTTTCTTCCTCCTACAATGAGCAGTTCTTC

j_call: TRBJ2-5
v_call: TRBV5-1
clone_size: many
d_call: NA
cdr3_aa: CASSGQVQETQYF
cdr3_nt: TGCGCCAGCAGCGGGCAGGTCCAAGAGACCCAGTACTTC

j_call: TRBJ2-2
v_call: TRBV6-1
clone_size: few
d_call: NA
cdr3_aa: CASRIAANTGELFF
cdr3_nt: TGTGCCAGCAGGATAGCGGCGAACACCGGGGAGCTGTTTTTT

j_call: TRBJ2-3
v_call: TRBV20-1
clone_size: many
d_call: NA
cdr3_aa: CSADGGDTQYF
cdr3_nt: TGCAGTGCTGATGGGGGGGATACGCAGTATTTT

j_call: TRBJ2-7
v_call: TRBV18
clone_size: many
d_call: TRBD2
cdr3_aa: CASSPPIAGSYEQYF
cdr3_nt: TGTGCCAGCTCACCACCGATAGCGGGAAGCTACGAGCAGTACTTC

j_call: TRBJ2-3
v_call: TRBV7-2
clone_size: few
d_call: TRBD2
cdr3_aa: CASSLSGLAGSVTQYF
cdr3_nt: TGTGCCAGCAGCCTTTCGGGACTAGCGGGCTCAGTTACGCAGTATTTT

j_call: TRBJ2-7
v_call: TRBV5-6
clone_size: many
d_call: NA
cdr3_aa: CASSWEPGPYEQYF
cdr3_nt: TGTGCCAGCAGCTGGGAACCGGGGCCCTACGAGCAGTACTTC

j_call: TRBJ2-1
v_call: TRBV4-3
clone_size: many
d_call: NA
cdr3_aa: CASSQGSSGEQFF
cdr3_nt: TGCGCCAGCAGCCAAGGTTCCAGCGGGGAGCAGTTCTTC

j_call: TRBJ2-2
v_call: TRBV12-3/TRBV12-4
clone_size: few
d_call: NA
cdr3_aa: CASSRSSPTTGELFF
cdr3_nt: TGTGCCAGCAGCAGGAGCAGTCCGACCACCGGGGAGCTGTTTTTT

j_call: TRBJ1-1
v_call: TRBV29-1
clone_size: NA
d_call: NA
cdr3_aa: CSVGGAEAFF
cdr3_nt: TGCAGCGTCGGGGGGGCTGAAGCTTTCTTT

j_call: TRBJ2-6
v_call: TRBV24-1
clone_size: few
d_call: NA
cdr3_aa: CATTNTGPWTGANVLTF
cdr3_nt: TGTGCCACCACTAACACAGGGCCGTGGACTGGGGCCAACGTCCTGACTTTC

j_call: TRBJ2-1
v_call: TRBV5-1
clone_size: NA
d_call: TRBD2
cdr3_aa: CASSLGSGIRDEQFF
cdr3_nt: TGCGCCAGCAGCTTGGGTAGCGGGATTCGCGATGAGCAGTTCTTC

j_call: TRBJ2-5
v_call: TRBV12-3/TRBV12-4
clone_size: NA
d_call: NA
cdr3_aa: CASSFWQGGEETQYF
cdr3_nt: TGTGCCAGCAGTTTTTGGCAGGGTGGCGAAGAGACCCAGTACTTC

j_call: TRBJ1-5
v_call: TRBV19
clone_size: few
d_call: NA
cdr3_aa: CASTGTPNQPQHF
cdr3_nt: TGTGCCAGTACAGGGACACCAAATCAGCCCCAGCATTTT

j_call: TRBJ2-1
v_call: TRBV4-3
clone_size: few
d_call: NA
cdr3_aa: CASSQVAGGAFQDEQFF
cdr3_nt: TGCGCCAGCAGCCAAGTTGCTGGGGGCGCGTTTCAGGATGAGCAGTTCTTC

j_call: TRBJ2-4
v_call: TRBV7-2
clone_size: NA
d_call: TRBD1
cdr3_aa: CASRTTGGAKNIQYF
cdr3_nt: TGTGCCAGCAGAACGACAGGGGGAGCCAAAAACATTCAGTACTTC

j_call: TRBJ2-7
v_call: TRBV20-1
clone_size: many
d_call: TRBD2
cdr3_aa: CSARDTLAGAHEQYF
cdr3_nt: TGCAGTGCTAGAGACACACTAGCGGGAGCCCACGAGCAGTACTTC

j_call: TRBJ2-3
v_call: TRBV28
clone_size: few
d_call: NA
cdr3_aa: CASSLTSVHTQYF
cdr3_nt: TGTGCCAGCAGTTTAACGTCAGTCCATACGCAGTATTTT

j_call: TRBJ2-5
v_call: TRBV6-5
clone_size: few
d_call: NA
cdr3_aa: CASSYLNRQETQYF
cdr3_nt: TGTGCCAGCAGTTACTTAAACAGACAAGAGACCCAGTACTTC

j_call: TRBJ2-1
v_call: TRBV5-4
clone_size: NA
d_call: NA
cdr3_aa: CASSQTRETYNEQFF
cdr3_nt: TGTGCCAGCAGCCAGACCAGGGAGACCTACAATGAGCAGTTCTTC

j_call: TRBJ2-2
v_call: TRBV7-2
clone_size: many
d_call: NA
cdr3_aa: CASSQLANTGELFF
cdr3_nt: TGTGCCAGCAGCCAGCTAGCGAACACCGGGGAGCTGTTTTTT